The 26 T cell receptor beta chains reported below all come from one sample, sequenced in a study of tumor-infiltrating lymphocytes in primary liver carcinoma. A primer matching the constant region was used to make TCR beta cDNA from 450 to 500 ng of total RNA. Employing slightly modified ARM-PCR, three nested multiplex PCR rounds were run, and these gave rise to the TCR beta libraries. TRBV1-TRBV30 forward primers paired with a C-beta reverse primer drove the first two PCR rounds, 10 cycles each. Each CDR3 protein gets one entry after TCRdb re-called the multiplex PCR reads with MiXCR. Of about 92,000 distinct CDR3 sequences listed, approximately 68% are singletons. It was from approximately 22-30 mg of unsorted bulk tissue that RNA and DNA were co-extracted. The specimen sequenced was tumor-adjacent normal liver tissue. All receptors derive from a man aged 35-49 years with primary liver carcinoma and hepatitis B virus infection.

About this clonotype: A much larger clone is a single base away; this may be a read error. The chain uses TRBV4-1 and TRBJ2-3; unclear D gene. V was pared by 5 bases and J by 4 bases, with 19 bases between. The CDR3 covers 16 residues. CDR1 and CDR2 from the germline V gene are MGHRA and YSYEKL. The DNA of the CDR3 is TGCGCCAGCAGCTCGCACACCTTAGTAACGGCAGATACGCAGTATTTT. Residues: CASSSHTLVTADTQYF.

Points on this clonotype: Given a much more abundant clone one base away, this may be a read error. This chain uses TRBV5-1 with TRBJ1-2; no firm D call. The CDR3 loop spans 12 amino acids. Per germline, CDR1 SGHRS and CDR2 YFSETQ. DNA for the CDR3: TGCGCCGGCAGCTTGGGAGGTGGCGGCTACACCTTC. As protein: CAGSLGGGGYTF.

This clonotype showed up many times. The J gene is TRBJ2-3, the V gene TRBV4-1, with D unresolved. The germline V gene encodes CDR1 MGHRA and CDR2 YSYEKL. Between the trimmed V and J ends, which lost 2 bases and 1 base, there was a span of 7 bases. The CDR3 consists of 14 residues. The CDR3 loop reads CASSQSWGTDTQYF. Here the CDR3 DNA reads TGCGCCAGCAGCCAAAGCTGGGGCACAGATACGCAGTATTTT.

With respect to this clonotype: No conserved phenylalanine or tryptophan is present at the end of the CDR3, so a read error is the likely explanation. J is TRBJ2-3 and V is TRBV7-8, with 10 bases identical to TRBD2. In germline, CDR1 is SGHVS, CDR2 FQNEAQ. The CDR3 spans 17 residues. Unmatched junction bases numbered 9, after V lost 0 bases and J lost 6 bases. CDR3 protein: CASSLAQAGGTHDTQYI. The CDR3 DNA follows: TGTGCCAGCAGCTTAGCCCAAGCGGGAGGGACGCATGATACGCAGTATATT.

This clonotype has only a few counts. This chain uses TRBV30 with TRBJ2-5; no reliable D call. The V end was cut by 1 base, the J end by 1 base, with 10 bases between. The CDR3 consists of 14 residues. Germline V CDR1 and CDR2: GTSNPN, SVGIG (reference sequence). The CDR3 here is CAWSGWNSQETQYF. Written as DNA, the CDR3 is TGTGCCTGGAGTGGGTGGAACAGCCAAGAGACCCAGTACTTC.

This clonotype was seen a handful of times. One base away lies a much larger clone, so this may be a sequencing read error. The CDR3 spells CSVGVVDRDSGNTIYF. The CDR3 DNA sequence: TGCAGCGTTGGTGTGGTGGATAGAGACTCTGGAAACACCATATATTTT. The chain is built from TRBV29-1 and TRBJ1-3, with D uncertain. The germline gives CDR1 SQVTM, CDR2 ANQGSEA. The CDR3 has 16 residues. Trimming stripped 4 bases from V and 0 bases from J, with 16 bases between. The full variable domain, in which reference TRBV29-1 and TRBJ1-3 provide the parts outside the CDR3, is SAVISQKPSRDICQRGTSLTIQCQVDSQVTMMFWYRQQPGQSLTLIATANQGSEATYESGFVIDKFPISRPNLTFSTLTVSNMSPEDSSIYLCSVGVVDRDSGNTIYFGEGSWLTVV.

A word on this clonotype: One junction end does not reproduce the germline sequence, and a read error may be involved. The rearrangement links TRBV11-2 to TRBJ2-7, with TRBD2 matching 11 bases. Germline CDR1 reads SGHAT; CDR2 reads FQNNGV. This CDR3 comprises 15 residues. The CDR3 DNA reads as TGTACCAGCAGCCCCACTAGCGGGGGCTCCTACGAGCGGTACTTC. This sequence encodes CTSSPTSGGSYERYF. The entire variable domain, with the rest obtained from reference TRBV11-2 and TRBJ2-7, is as follows: EAGVAQSPRYKIIEKRQSVAFWCNPISGHATLYWYQQILGQGPKLLIQFQNNGVVDDSQLPKDRFSAERLKGVDSTLKIQPAKLEDSAVYLCTSSPTSGGSYERYFGPGTRLTVT.

The chain links TRBV2 to TRBJ1-2, with 9 positions matching TRBD1. J was trimmed by 7 bases and V by 8 bases; bases with no gene match: 8. Germline V CDR1 and CDR2: SNHLY, FYNNEI. The CDR3 has 13 residues. DNA for the CDR3: TGTGCCAGCCGGGGACAGGGCAAAGGTGGCTACACCTTC. Translating it yields CASRGQGKGGYTF.

With respect to this clonotype: The germline gene is not matched at one end of the junction; a read error may be the cause. This chain links TRBV11-2 with TRBJ1-1; D is uncertain. Germline CDR1 reads SGHAT; CDR2 reads FQNNGV. This CDR3 has 12 residues. CDR3 bases: TGTGCCAGCAGCTTAGGTTACGCTGAAGCATTCTTT. The encoded protein is CASSLGYAEAFF.

On this clonotype itself: No DNA is shown, since the ends of the CDR3 on it are uncertain; the CDR3 is the one TCRdb lists. The gene calls are TRBV29-1 and TRBJ2-5. The CDR3 is 12 residues long, ends included. The germline CDR1 and CDR2 sequences are SQVTM and ANQGSEA. The CDR3 protein is CSVTVGTGTQYF.

A word on this clonotype: One end of the junction is discordant with germline, which a read error may explain. V usage is TRBV5-4 and J usage is TRBJ1-1; D gene unclear. There are 14 residues in the CDR3. Germline values: CDR1 SGHNT, CDR2 YYREEE (reference sequence). CDR3: CVSSRDKASSEAFF. CDR3 in DNA: TGTGTCAGCAGCCGCGACAAGGCAAGCTCTGAAGCTTTCTTT.

Worth noting for this clonotype: A read error is possible here, since a much larger clone lies one base away. The chain is built from TRBV6-5 and TRBJ2-3, with D perhaps matching TRBD1 or TRBD2 (7 bases each). Germline loops: CDR1 MNHEY, CDR2 SVGAGI. This CDR3 spans 15 amino acids. The CDR3 sequence is CASSPGGQPTNTQYF. CDR3 DNA: TGTGCCAGCAGTCCGGGGGGACAGCCCACAAATACGCAGTATTTT.

The chain has TRBV6-2 or TRBV6-3 and TRBJ1-1; D gene uncertain. Trimming pared 8 bases from V and 14 bases from J, leaving 18 bases between. CDR3 length: 11 residues. The germline V gene has CDR1 MNHEY and CDR2 SVGEGT. CDR3 in amino acids: CASCRGFEAFF. The CDR3 DNA is TGTGCCAGCTGTCGGGGATTTGAGGCCTTCTTT.

The V gene is TRBV11-2, the J gene TRBJ2-5; D is perhaps TRBD1 or TRBD2 (7 bases each). This CDR3 region has 14 residues. Per the germline V gene, CDR1 is SGHAT and CDR2 is FQNNGV. The germline V and J ends were trimmed by 11 bases and 5 bases, with 21 bases remaining between them. The CDR3 DNA reads TGTGCCTACAGCTCCAGGGAGGGGGCGGAGACCCAGTACTTC. The encoded protein is CAYSSREGAETQYF.

This clonotype was detected ten times or more. The chain has TRBV5-4 and TRBJ2-5; D is perhaps TRBD1 (5 bases). This CDR3 has 12 residues. Trimming left V 7 bases short and J 4 bases short, with 11 bases between. CDR1 and CDR2 from the germline V gene are SGHNT and YYREEE (reference sequence). CDR3 in DNA: TGTGCCAGCCAAGGGGTTCGAGAGACCCAGTACTTC. Amino acid sequence: CASQGVRETQYF.

This clonotype was picked up a small number of times. A much larger clone differs by one base, so this may be a read error. The chain carries TRBV12-3 or TRBV12-4 and TRBJ2-1; 9 bases agree with TRBD2. V was pared by 4 bases and J by 8 bases, with 24 bases of the junction left unmatched. The length of the CDR3 is 20 residues. The CDR3 DNA reads as TGTGCCAGCAGTTCCACCGGGGGGACTAGCAGGAGGAGGTGGACCGATGAGCAGTTCTTC. It is translated as CASSSTGGTSRRRWTDEQFF.

Of note for this clonotype: At one end the junction does not follow the germline gene, possibly because of a read error. This chain links TRBV4-1 with TRBJ1-5; a possible D gene is TRBD1 (5 bases). The germline gives CDR1 MGHRA, CDR2 YSYEKL. CDR3 length equals 15 residues. The CDR3 is CASSLTWSDNQPQHF. The CDR3 DNA is TGCGCCAGCAGCCTCACTTGGTCGGACAATCAGCCCCAACATTTT.

This clonotype was seen at least ten times. The chain links TRBV5-5 to TRBJ2-2, with D possibly matching TRBD2 (6 bases). Germline CDR1 SGHKS, CDR2 YYEKEE (reference sequence). The CDR3 totals 14 residues. Trimming pared 5 bases from V and 4 bases from J, leaving 12 bases between. The CDR3 loop reads CASSREPITGELFF. The CDR3 coding sequence is TGTGCCAGCAGTCGGGAGCCTATCACCGGGGAGCTGTTTTTT.

Worth noting for this clonotype: Since no conserved phenylalanine or tryptophan closes the CDR3, a read error is the likely cause. The chain joins TRBV4-1 to TRBJ1-1; TRBD1 matches 11 bases. The CDR3 sequence is 15 residues long. Germline V gene lookup returns CDR1 MGHRA and CDR2 YSYEKL. Trimming at V came to 6 bases and at J to 4 bases, leaving 7 bases not matched to a gene. CDR3 sequence reads: CASRPGQGASTEAFI. For the CDR3, the DNA is TGCGCCAGCAGACCTGGACAGGGGGCAAGCACTGAAGCTTTCATT.

Concerning this clonotype: Given the absence of the conserved phenylalanine or tryptophan at the CDR3 end, a read error is likely. The rearrangement uses TRBV28 and TRBJ2-7; 7 nucleotides agree with TRBD1. The CDR3 totals 15 residues. The germline V gene encodes CDR1 MDHEN and CDR2 SYDVKM. Germline trimming cut 6 bases from V and 4 bases from J; bases unmatched to any gene: 12. CDR3: CASSPPDLTGYEQYY. The CDR3 DNA follows: TGTGCCAGCAGCCCCCCGGACCTGACAGGGTACGAGCAGTACTAC.

Comment on this clonotype: The conserved phenylalanine or tryptophan is not found at the CDR3 terminus, so this likely reflects a read error. The chain recombines TRBV6-4 with TRBJ2-7, with 7 bases fitting TRBD2. Looked up from germline, CDR1 is MRHNA and CDR2 is SNTAGT. The J segment lost 6 bases and the V segment lost 8 bases, leaving 37 bases of the junction unmatched. The CDR3 spans 22 residues. In DNA form, the CDR3 reads TGTGCCAGCCAGAGTTGTCGCAAGGGGTTAAGGAGCGGGACCTCCGAAACTCGCGAGCAGTACCTC. The encoded protein is CASQSCRKGLRSGTSETREQYL.

This clonotype has only one observation. One end of the junction fails to match germline, which may point to a read error. This sequence joins TRBV11-2 and TRBJ2-7; the D is unclear. This CDR3 has 17 amino acids. Germline CDR1 and CDR2: SGHAT and FQNNGV. This chain's CDR3 is CARSLDPFLSLSCEQYF. CDR3 nucleotide sequence: TGTGCCAGGAGCTTAGACCCATTTTTGTCCCTCTCCTGCGAGCAGTACTTC.

This chain connects TRBV11-2 to TRBJ2-5; D may be TRBD2 (6 bases). The CDR3 spans 15 residues. Trimming removed 10 bases at V and 1 base at J, with 19 bases between. The V gene's germline CDR1 is SGHAT and CDR2 FQNNGV. CDR3 coding DNA: TGTGCCACCAGATCCCGGGACTCGGCCCAAGAGACCCAGTACTTC. Translated: CATRSRDSAQETQYF. The whole variable domain, remainder taken from reference TRBV11-2 and TRBJ2-5, is EAGVAQSPRYKIIEKRQSVAFWCNPISGHATLYWYQQILGQGPKLLIQFQNNGVVDDSQLPKDRFSAERLKGVDSTLKIQPAKLEDSAVYLCATRSRDSAQETQYFGPGTRLLVL.

As regards this clonotype: An end of the junction does not agree with germline; a read error may underlie this. This chain uses TRBV29-1 with TRBJ2-1; 9 bases are a match to TRBD1. Per the germline V gene, CDR1 is SQVTM and CDR2 is ANQGSEA. The CDR3 loop spans 12 amino acids. The CDR3 DNA reads TGCAGGGTTGAAGGGACAGGGAATGAACAGTTCTTC. Its protein is CRVEGTGNEQFF.

Details on this clonotype: Compared with germline, one end of the junction differs, possibly owing to a read error. V usage is TRBV11-2 and J usage is TRBJ2-7, with 7 bases that match TRBD2. The germline gives CDR1 SGHAT, CDR2 FQNNGV. The CDR3 sequence is 12 residues long. CDR3 in amino acids: CANSPGDYEHYF. The CDR3 bases are TGTGCCAACAGTCCCGGGGACTACGAGCACTACTTC.

Remarks on this clonotype: Sequence at one end of the junction differs from germline and may be a read error. CDR3 residues: CSVLGQGETEQYF. In nucleotides, the CDR3 is TGCAGCGTATTAGGACAGGGGGAGACCGAGCAGTATTTC. V and J are TRBV29-1 and TRBJ2-7, with 10 bases lining up with TRBD1. The CDR3 has 13 amino acids. CDR1 is SQVTM and CDR2 is ANQGSEA in the germline V gene.